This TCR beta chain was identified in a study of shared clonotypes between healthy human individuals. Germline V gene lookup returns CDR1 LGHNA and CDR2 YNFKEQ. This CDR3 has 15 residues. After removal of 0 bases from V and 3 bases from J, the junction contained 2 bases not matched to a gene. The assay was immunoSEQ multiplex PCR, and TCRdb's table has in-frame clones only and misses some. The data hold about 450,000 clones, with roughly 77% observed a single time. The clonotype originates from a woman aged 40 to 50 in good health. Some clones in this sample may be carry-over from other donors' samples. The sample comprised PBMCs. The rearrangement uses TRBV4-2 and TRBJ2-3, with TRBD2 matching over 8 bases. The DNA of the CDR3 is TGTGCCAGCAGCCAAGAGGGACTAGAGACAGATACGCAGTATTTT. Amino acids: CASSQEGLETDTQYF.